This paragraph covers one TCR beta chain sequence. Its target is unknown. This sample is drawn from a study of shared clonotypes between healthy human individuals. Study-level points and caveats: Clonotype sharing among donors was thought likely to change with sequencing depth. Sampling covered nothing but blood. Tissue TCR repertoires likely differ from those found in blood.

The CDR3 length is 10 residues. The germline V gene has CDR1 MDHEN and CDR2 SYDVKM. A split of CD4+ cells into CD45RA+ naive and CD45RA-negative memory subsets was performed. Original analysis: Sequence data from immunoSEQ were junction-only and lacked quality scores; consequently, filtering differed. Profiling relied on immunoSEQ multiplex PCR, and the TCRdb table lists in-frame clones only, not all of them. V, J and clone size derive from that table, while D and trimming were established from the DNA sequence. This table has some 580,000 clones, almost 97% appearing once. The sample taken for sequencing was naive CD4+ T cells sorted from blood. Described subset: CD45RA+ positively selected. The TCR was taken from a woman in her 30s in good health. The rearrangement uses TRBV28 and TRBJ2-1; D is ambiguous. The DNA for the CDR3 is TGTGCTACCATAGGTAATGAGCAGTTCTTC. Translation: CATIGNEQFF.